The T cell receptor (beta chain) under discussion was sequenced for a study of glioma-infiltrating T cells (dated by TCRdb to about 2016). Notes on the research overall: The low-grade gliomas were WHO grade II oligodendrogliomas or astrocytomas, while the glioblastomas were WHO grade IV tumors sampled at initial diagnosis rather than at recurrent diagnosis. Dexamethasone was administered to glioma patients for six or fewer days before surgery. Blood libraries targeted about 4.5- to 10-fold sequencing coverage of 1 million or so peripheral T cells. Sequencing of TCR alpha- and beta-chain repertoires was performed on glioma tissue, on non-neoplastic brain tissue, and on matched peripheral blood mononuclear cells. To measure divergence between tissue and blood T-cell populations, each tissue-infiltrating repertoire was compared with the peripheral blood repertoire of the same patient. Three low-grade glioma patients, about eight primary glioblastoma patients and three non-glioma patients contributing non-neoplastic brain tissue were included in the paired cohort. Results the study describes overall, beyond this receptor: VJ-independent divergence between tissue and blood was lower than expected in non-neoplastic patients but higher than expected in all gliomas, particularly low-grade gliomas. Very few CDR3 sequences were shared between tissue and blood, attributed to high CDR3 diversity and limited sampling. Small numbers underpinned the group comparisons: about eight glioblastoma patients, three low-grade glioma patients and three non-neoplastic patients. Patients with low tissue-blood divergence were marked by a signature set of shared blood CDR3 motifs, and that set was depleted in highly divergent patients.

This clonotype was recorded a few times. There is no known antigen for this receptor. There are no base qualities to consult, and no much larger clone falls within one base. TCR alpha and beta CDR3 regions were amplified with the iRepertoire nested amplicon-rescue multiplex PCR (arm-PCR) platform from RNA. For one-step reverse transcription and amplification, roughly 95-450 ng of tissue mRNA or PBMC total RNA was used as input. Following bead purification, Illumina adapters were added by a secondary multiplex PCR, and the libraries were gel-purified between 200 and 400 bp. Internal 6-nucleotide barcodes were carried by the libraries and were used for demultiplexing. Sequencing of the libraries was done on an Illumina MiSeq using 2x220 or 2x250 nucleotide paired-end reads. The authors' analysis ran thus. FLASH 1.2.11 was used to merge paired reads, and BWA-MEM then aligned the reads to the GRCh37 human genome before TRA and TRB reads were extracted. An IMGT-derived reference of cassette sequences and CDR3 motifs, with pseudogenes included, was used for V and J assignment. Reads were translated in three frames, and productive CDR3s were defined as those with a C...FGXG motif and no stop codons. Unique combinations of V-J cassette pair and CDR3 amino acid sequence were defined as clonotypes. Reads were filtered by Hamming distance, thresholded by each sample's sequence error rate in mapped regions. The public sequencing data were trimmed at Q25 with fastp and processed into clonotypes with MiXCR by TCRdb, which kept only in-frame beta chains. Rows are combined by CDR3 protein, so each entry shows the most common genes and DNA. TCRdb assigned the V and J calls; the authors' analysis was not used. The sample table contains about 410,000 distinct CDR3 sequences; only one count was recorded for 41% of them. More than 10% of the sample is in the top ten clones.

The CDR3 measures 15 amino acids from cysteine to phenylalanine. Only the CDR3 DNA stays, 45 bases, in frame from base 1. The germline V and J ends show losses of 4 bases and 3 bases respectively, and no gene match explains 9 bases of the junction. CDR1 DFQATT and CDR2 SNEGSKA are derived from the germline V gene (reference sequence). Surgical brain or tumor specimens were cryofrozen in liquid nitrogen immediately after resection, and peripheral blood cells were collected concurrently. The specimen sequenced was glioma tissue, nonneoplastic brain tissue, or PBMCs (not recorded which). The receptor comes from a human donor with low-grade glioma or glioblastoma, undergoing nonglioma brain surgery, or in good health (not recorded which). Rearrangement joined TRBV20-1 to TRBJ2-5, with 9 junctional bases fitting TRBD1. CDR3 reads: CSATNTGGTEETQYF. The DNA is TGCAGTGCTACCAATACAGGGGGCACGGAAGAGACCCAGTACTTC.